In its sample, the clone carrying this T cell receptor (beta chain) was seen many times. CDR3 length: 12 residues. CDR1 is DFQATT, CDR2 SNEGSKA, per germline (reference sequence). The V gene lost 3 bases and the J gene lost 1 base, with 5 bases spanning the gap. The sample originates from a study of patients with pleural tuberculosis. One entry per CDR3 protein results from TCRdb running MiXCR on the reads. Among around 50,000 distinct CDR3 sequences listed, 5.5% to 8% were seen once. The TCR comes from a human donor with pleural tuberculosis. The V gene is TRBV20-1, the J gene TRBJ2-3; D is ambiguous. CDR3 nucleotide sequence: TGCAGTGCTAGGCGAGGCACAGATACGCAGTATTTT. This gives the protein CSARRGTDTQYF.